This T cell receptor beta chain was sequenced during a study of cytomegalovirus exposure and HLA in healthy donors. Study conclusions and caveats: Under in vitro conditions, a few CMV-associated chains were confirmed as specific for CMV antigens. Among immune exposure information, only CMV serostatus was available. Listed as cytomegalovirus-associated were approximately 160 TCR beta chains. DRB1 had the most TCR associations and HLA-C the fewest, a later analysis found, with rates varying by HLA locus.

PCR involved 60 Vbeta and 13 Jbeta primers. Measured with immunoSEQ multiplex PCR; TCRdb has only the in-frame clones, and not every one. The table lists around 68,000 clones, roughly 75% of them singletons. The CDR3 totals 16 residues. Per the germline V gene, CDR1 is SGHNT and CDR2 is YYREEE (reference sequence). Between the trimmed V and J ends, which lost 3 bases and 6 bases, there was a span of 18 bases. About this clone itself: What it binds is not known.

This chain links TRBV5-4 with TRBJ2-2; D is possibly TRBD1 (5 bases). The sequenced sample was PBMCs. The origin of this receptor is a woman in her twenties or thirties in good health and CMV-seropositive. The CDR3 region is CASSSLGQGVAGELFF. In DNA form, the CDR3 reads TGTGCCAGCAGCTCCCTGGGCCAGGGTGTAGCCGGGGAGCTGTTTTTT.